The subject of this entry is one T cell receptor (beta chain). The antigen is unknown. Unique molecular identifiers were used in preparing the TCRbeta library. TCRdb reprocessed the PCR reads with MiXCR, giving one entry per CDR3 protein. The top ten hold over 25% of the sample, which has about 980,000 distinct CDR3 sequences, about 29% seen once. The data stem from a study of T-cell reconstitution after alpha-beta-depleted transplantation in children. Overall study findings and caveats: Reports say that about two months after transplant, the alpha-beta T cells came out of several hundred graft clones that had expanded.

The CDR3 length is 14 residues. The V and J ends lost 2 bases and 2 bases respectively, with 7 bases between them. Germline CDR1 MNHNS, CDR2 SASEGT. This TCR was sampled from a boy younger than two who had a stem cell transplant for SCID, so the T cells may come from the graft donor. The V and J genes are TRBV6-1 and TRBJ1-5; D is uncertain. The sample here was PBMCs, mostly from graft donor cells, taken 360 days after TCRalphabeta/CD19-depleted stem cell transplant. The CDR3 bases are TGTGCCAGCAGTGAAATTAGGGGCAATCAGCCCCAGCATTTT. Its translation is CASSEIRGNQPQHF.